Below, 23 T cell receptor beta chains from the same sample are listed, as sequenced in a study of cytomegalovirus exposure and HLA in healthy donors. PCR involved 60 Vbeta and 13 Jbeta primers. The data were produced by immunoSEQ multiplex PCR, yet TCRdb's version contains in-frame clones alone and is incomplete. The table includes approximately 160,000 clones, roughly 80% detected once. Sequenced sample: PBMCs. The receptors shown here come from a male donor in good health and CMV-seronegative.

This clone was seen only a few times. The gene calls are TRBV5-1 and TRBJ1-1; D gene unclear. Deletions cut 4 bases from V and 1 base from J, with 11 bases between. The CDR3 spans 14 residues. CDR1 is SGHRS and CDR2 is YFSETQ in the germline V gene. The CDR3 DNA sequence: TGCGCCAGCAGCGAGTATCGATGGAACACTGAAGCTTTCTTT. This gives the protein CASSEYRWNTEAFF.

This chain joins TRBV6-5 and TRBJ1-1, with 9 positions matching TRBD1. Germline V gene sequence: CDR1 MNHEY, CDR2 SVGAGI. The CDR3 runs 16 residues. The junction had 8 bases not matched to a gene; V was cut back by 2 bases and J by 4 bases. CDR3 DNA: TGTGCCAGCAGTTACCCCACAGGGGGCGCGGGCACTGAAGCTTTCTTT. Amino acids: CASSYPTGGAGTEAFF.

The chain joins TRBV7-9 to TRBJ2-7; perhaps TRBD2 as D (6 bases). CDR1 and CDR2 (germline): SEHNR, FQNEAQ (reference sequence). With 3 bases removed from V and 5 bases from J, the gap between germline ends came to 14 bases. The CDR3 totals 14 residues. CDR3 loop: CASSFSGEAHEQYF. The CDR3 nucleotides are TGTGCCAGCAGCTTTAGTGGGGAGGCCCACGAGCAGTACTTC.

The rearrangement joins TRBV2 to TRBJ2-5; 12 nucleotides align to TRBD2. This CDR3 comprises 16 residues. Unmatched junction bases numbered 6, after V lost 3 bases and J lost 4 bases. Germline V gene sequence: CDR1 SNHLY, CDR2 FYNNEI. The CDR3 sequence: CASSDPSGGARETQYF. CDR3 DNA: TGTGCCAGCAGTGACCCTAGCGGGGGGGCCCGAGAGACCCAGTACTTC.

A remark on this clone: Other DNA sequences in this specimen translate into the identical CDR3. The chain joins TRBV10-3 to TRBJ2-1; D remains ambiguous. CDR3 length: 13 residues. The germline V gene encodes CDR1 ENHRY and CDR2 SYGVKD. V was clipped by 4 bases and J by 0 bases, with 4 bases between them. The CDR3 region is CAISASSYNEQFF. DNA of the CDR3: TGTGCCATCAGTGCCTCCTCCTACAATGAGCAGTTCTTC.

This clone came up once. The rearrangement uses TRBV7-9 and TRBJ1-2; TRBD1 might be the D (6 bases). There are 13 residues in the CDR3. The germline V gene encodes CDR1 SEHNR and CDR2 FQNEAQ (reference sequence). V was clipped by 4 bases and J by 0 bases, with 6 bases between them. The CDR3 sequence: CASSWTANYGYTF. CDR3 bases: TGTGCCAGCAGCTGGACAGCTAACTATGGCTACACCTTC.

This clone appeared once. The chain uses TRBV19 and TRBJ1-2, with TRBD1 as a possible D gene (6 bases). This CDR3 region has 12 residues. Trimming pared 6 bases from V and 7 bases from J, leaving 12 bases between. Germline lookup yields CDR1 LNHDA and CDR2 SQIVND (reference sequence). The DNA for the CDR3 is TGTGCCAGTAGAGAAAGGGGGTCTGGCTACACCTTC. Residues: CASRERGSGYTF.

The V gene is TRBV5-1, the J gene TRBJ2-1; TRBD1 is a possible D gene (6 bases). V was trimmed by 7 bases and J by 6 bases, leaving 23 bases between them. This CDR3 comprises 16 residues. Germline CDR1 reads SGHRS; CDR2 reads YFSETQ. For the CDR3, the DNA is TGCGCCAGCGGACGAGACTTGGGACACTTGGGCAATGAGCAGTTCTTC. It translates to CASGRDLGHLGNEQFF. Looking up the rest from reference TRBV5-1 and TRBJ2-1 gives the full variable domain: KAGVTQTPRYLIKTRGQQVTLSCSPISGHRSVSWYQQTPGQGLQFLFEYFSETQRNKGNFPGRFSGRQFSNSRSEMNVSTLELGDSALYLCASGRDLGHLGNEQFFGPGTRLTVL.

J is TRBJ1-6 and V is TRBV5-6, with D possibly being TRBD1 (5 bases). Trimming left V 3 bases short and J 6 bases short, with 19 bases between. Looked up from germline, CDR1 is SGHDT and CDR2 is YYEEEE. The length of the CDR3 is 17 residues. CDR3: CASSWGGPGRSNSPLHF. Written as DNA, the CDR3 is TGTGCCAGCAGCTGGGGGGGTCCGGGACGGAGTAATTCACCCCTCCACTTT.

The chain couples TRBV18 to TRBJ2-3; TRBD2 matches 8 bases. The CDR3 is 18 amino acids. The ends lost 5 bases at V and 0 bases at J; junction bases unmatched: 13. Germline lookup yields CDR1 KGHSH and CDR2 LQKENI. Here the CDR3 reads CASSSRSSGGTSTDTQYF. The CDR3 region has the DNA TGTGCCAGCTCATCTCGTTCGAGCGGGGGTACTAGCACAGATACGCAGTATTTT. The entire variable domain, with the rest obtained from reference TRBV18 and TRBJ2-3, is as follows: NAGVMQNPRHLVRRRGQEARLRCSPMKGHSHVYWYRQLPEEGLKFMVYLQKENIIDESGMPKERFSAEFPKEGPSILRIQQVVRGDSAAYFCASSSRSSGGTSTDTQYFGPGTRLTVL.

The chain joins TRBV5-8 to TRBJ2-1; D is possibly TRBD2 (5 bases). The CDR3 runs 14 residues. Trimming stripped 0 bases from V and 7 bases from J, with 11 bases between. From germline, CDR1 is SGHTS and CDR2 YDEGEE. This CDR3 reads CASSLDLGVNEQFF. The CDR3 DNA is TGTGCCAGCAGCTTGGATTTGGGAGTAAATGAGCAGTTCTTC.

The chain is built from TRBV10-2 and TRBJ2-3, with a possible D match to TRBD2 (6 bases). This CDR3 comprises 15 residues. CDR1 and CDR2 from the germline V gene are WSHSY and SAAADI. V was pared by 5 bases and J by 4 bases, with 16 bases between. CDR3 sequence reads: CASSNLARRADTQYF. The CDR3 coding sequence is TGCGCCAGCAGTAATCTAGCAAGGAGGGCAGATACGCAGTATTTT.

The rearrangement uses TRBV5-1 and TRBJ1-4; a possible D gene is TRBD1 (6 bases). Trimming shortened V by 0 bases and J by 7 bases, and 10 bases separated the two germline ends. The CDR3 has 14 amino acids. Germline CDR1 SGHRS, CDR2 YFSETQ. This CDR3 reads CASSLGQGPEKLFF. CDR3 bases: TGCGCCAGCAGCTTGGGGCAGGGGCCTGAAAAACTGTTTTTT.

Details on this clone: Other nucleotide sequences in the sample specify the same CDR3. The chain employs TRBV2 and TRBJ2-7, with D maybe TRBD2 (6 bases). Between the trimmed V and J ends, which lost 6 bases and 3 bases, there was a span of 12 bases. The germline V gene encodes CDR1 SNHLY and CDR2 FYNNEI. The CDR3 loop spans 13 amino acids. The CDR3 loop reads CASSPDYFYEQYF. The DNA for the CDR3 is TGTGCCAGCAGCCCGGACTATTTCTACGAGCAGTACTTC.

The chain has TRBV18 and TRBJ1-1; D remains ambiguous. Germline lookup yields CDR1 KGHSH and CDR2 LQKENI. V shed 1 base and J shed 3 bases, with 6 bases lying between them. The CDR3 contains 13 residues. The CDR3 spells CASSPLADTEAFF. CDR3 coding DNA: TGTGCCAGCTCACCACTGGCGGACACTGAAGCTTTCTTT.

The J gene is TRBJ1-2, the V gene TRBV7-9; D is unresolved. The CDR3 extends over 13 amino acids. Germline V gene sequence: CDR1 SEHNR, CDR2 FQNEAQ (reference sequence). Deletions cut 1 base from V and 6 bases from J, with 9 bases between. DNA of the CDR3: TGTGCCAGCAGCTTAGGAAGGCAGGATGGCTACACCTTC. Residues: CASSLGRQDGYTF.

The chain carries TRBV7-2 and TRBJ1-1; D not resolved. The CDR3 sequence is 13 residues long. Trimming cost V 9 bases and J 11 bases, with 22 bases left between them. Germline CDR1 is SGHTA and CDR2 is FQGNSA. Here the CDR3 DNA reads TGTGCCAGTTCGGTTCAGGCGAGTATTGGGGCTTTCTTT. Translating it yields CASSVQASIGAFF.

J is TRBJ2-1 and V is TRBV5-6, with D unresolved. The CDR3 contains 16 residues. Germline V gene sequence: CDR1 SGHDT, CDR2 YYEEEE. V gave up 4 bases and J gave up 0 bases, with 14 bases separating them. The DNA for the CDR3 is TGTGCCAGCAGCCGCGCTGGTAGGAGCTCCTACAATGAGCAGTTCTTC. It codes for CASSRAGRSSYNEQFF.

This chain uses TRBV2 with TRBJ2-3; 9 nucleotides align to TRBD1. The CDR3 consists of 15 residues. Germline V gene data show CDR1 as SNHLY and CDR2 as FYNNEI. After removal of 6 bases from V and 6 bases from J, the junction contained 10 bases not matched to a gene. The CDR3 DNA reads TGTGCCAGCAGGGCTAGGACAGGGGATGGGGATACGCAGTATTTT. It is translated as CASRARTGDGDTQYF.

J is TRBJ2-7 and V is TRBV7-3; 10 bases agree with TRBD1. V dropped 4 bases and J dropped 5; count of bases not matched to a gene: 8. The CDR3 has 15 amino acids. Germline CDR1 is SGHTA and CDR2 is FQGTGA. In DNA, the CDR3 is TGTGCCAGCAGCTCTTTCGGCGGGACAGGGGACGAGCAGTACTTC. Translation: CASSSFGGTGDEQYF. Variable domain in full (rest from reference TRBV7-3 and TRBJ2-7): GAGVSQTPSNKVTEKGKYVELRCDPISGHTALYWYRQSLGQGPEFLIYFQGTGAADDSGLPNDRFFAVRPEGSVSTLKIQRTERGDSAVYLCASSSFGGTGDEQYFGPGTRLTVT.

The CDR3 DNA reads as TGTGCCAGCAGTGAAGCGGCTCCAGGACTCCTTCTCTACGAGCAGTACTTC. Its protein is CASSEAAPGLLLYEQYF. V usage is TRBV2 and J usage is TRBJ2-7; a weak D match, TRBD2 (5 bases). V dropped 0 bases and J dropped 3 bases, with 18 bases sitting between them. Germline V CDR1 and CDR2: SNHLY, FYNNEI. This CDR3 comprises 17 residues.

The J gene is TRBJ2-7, the V gene TRBV6-1; TRBD1 might be the D (6 bases). V lost 5 bases and J 0 bases, leaving 11 bases between the germline ends. Germline V gives CDR1 MNHNS, CDR2 SASEGT. This CDR3 is 14 amino acids long. CDR3 nucleotide sequence: TGTGCCAGCAGTCGACAGGAGAGCTCCTACGAGCAGTACTTC. Translation: CASSRQESSYEQYF.

The rearrangement joins TRBV6-1 to TRBJ2-5, with TRBD1 identical over 7 bases. The germline V gene encodes CDR1 MNHNS and CDR2 SASEGT. V lost 7 bases, J lost 2 bases, and 4 bases stayed unmatched. The CDR3 has 13 amino acids. The chain's CDR3 is CASTGQAQETQYF. The CDR3, as DNA: TGTGCCAGCACCGGACAGGCTCAAGAGACCCAGTACTTC.